Described below is a single T cell receptor (beta chain) sequence and its context. The antigen it recognizes is unknown. No qualities accompany the bases; no much larger clone lies one base away. The sample belongs to a study of T-cell memory formation after mild COVID-19 (dated by TCRdb to the early 2020s). Describing the broader study: Most TCR sequence clusters were specific to one of the two donors. T-cell clones expanding and contracting after mild COVID-19 in two donors were tracked by longitudinal TCRalpha and TCRbeta repertoire sequencing. Two young, previously healthy adult volunteers made up the cohort, one male and one female. The investigation overall reported the following: The second-wave clones that peaked on day 37 were not confirmed to be SARS-CoV-2 specific. The study covered only two mild cases, and larger cohorts including severe cases with pre-infection samples were considered necessary. Contracting CD4+ clones appeared mostly in the CM and EM memory subsets, whereas CD8+ clones were enriched in EMRA. Clones contracting from day 15 to 85 had balanced CD4/CD8 phenotypes, while a second wave expanding from day 15 to 37 was biased towards CD4+. The detection of some responding clones in pre-infection memory suggests that pre-existing cross-reactive memory T cells joined the SARS-CoV-2 response.

Ficoll-Paque density gradient centrifugation was used to isolate PBMCs. The CDR3 spans 16 residues, from the cysteine through the phenylalanine. Only the CDR3 region is kept as DNA, spanning 48 bases read in frame from base 1. Looking up the germline V gene (reference sequence) yields CDR1 MNHEY and CDR2 SMNVEV. Trimming removed 1 base from V and 2 bases from J, leaving 14 bases between the germline ends. TCRdb names Illumina NovaSeq 6000 as the instrument used. TCRalpha and TCRbeta cDNA libraries were built by 5'RACE with constant-segment primers, adding sample barcodes and unique molecular identifiers. Trizol reagent was used to extract RNA from every sample. Libraries were amplified in two PCR steps, with a second sample barcode and Illumina TruSeq adapters added in the second step. Libraries were sequenced on an Illumina NovaSeq with 2 x 150 bp paired-end reads. Processing in the source paper ran as follows. The reads were demultiplexed and collapsed into UMI-guided consensus sequences using migec v1.2.7. Using mixcr v2.1.11, UMI consensuses were aligned to TRA and TRB V and J templates and then assembled into clonotypes. Expanded or contracted clonotypes were those called significant by both edgeR and NoisET, with noise models trained on biological replicates. For edgeR calls, a false discovery rate-adjusted p below 0.01 and a log2 fold-change threshold of 1 were applied. As an exploratory analysis of dynamics, max-normalized trajectories of the 1000 most abundant clonotypes were examined by PCA with hierarchical clustering. Separately sequenced CD4+ and CD8+ repertoires were used to assign a CD4 or CD8 phenotype to each responding clone. Starting from the raw public reads, TCRdb applied fastp trimming at Q25, assembled clones with MiXCR and retained in-frame beta chains. All rows with the same CDR3 protein become a single entry with the most common DNA and genes. The V and J calls and clone size come from TCRdb's table, not from the authors' own analysis. This sample has approximately 400,000 distinct CDR3 sequences in its table, and less than 25% of those were observed once. The top ten clones comprise roughly 9.7% of the sample.

This chain is built from TRBV27 and TRBJ1-1; TRBD1 could be the D gene, as 5 bases match. This receptor was taken from an adult woman who had mild COVID-19 (a few samples of this study predate the infection). The sample titles of this study are shuffled in the database, so cell type and time point are left out; the donor was told from shared clones. Specimen: PBMCs or a T cell subset sorted from them (not recorded which). The nucleotide sequence is TGTGCCAGCAGTTTATGGGGGTTTTCGGGTAACACTGAAGCTTTCTTT. It translates as CASSLWGFSGNTEAFF.